Below are 20 T cell receptor beta chains sequenced from a single sample in a study of blood T cell repertoires in COVID-19. Repertoires were generated with immunoSEQ multiplex PCR, while TCRdb's copy carries only in-frame clones and drops some. The sample holds about 90,000 clones, around three quarters seen once. The sequenced sample consisted of peripheral blood. The receptors derive from a woman aged 70 to 79 with acute or convalescent COVID-19.

The rearrangement joins TRBV6-6 to TRBJ1-1, with D possibly matching TRBD1 (5 bases). The CDR3 is 15 residues long. Trimming left V 5 bases short and J 0 bases short, with 13 bases between. Germline-derived CDR1 and CDR2 are MNHNY and SVGAGI (reference sequence). The CDR3 here is CASSKQQVMNTEAFF. DNA for the CDR3: TGTGCCAGCAGTAAGCAACAGGTAATGAACACTGAAGCTTTCTTT.

There are a few counts of this clone. The chain joins TRBV19 to TRBJ1-5, with 7 positions matching TRBD1. Germline CDR1 is LNHDA and CDR2 is SQIVND (reference sequence). The CDR3 loop spans 13 amino acids. J lost 4 bases, V lost 5 bases, and 2 bases had no gene match. Here the CDR3 DNA reads TGTGCCAGTAGTGTACAGGGGAATCAGCCCCAGCATTTT. This codes for CASSVQGNQPQHF. Combining the CDR3 with reference TRBV19 and TRBJ1-5 gives the whole variable domain DGGITQSPKYLFRKEGQNVTLSCEQNLNHDAMYWYRQDPGQGLRLIYYSQIVNDFQKGDIAEGYSVSREKKESFPLTVTSAQKNPTAFYLCASSVQGNQPQHFGDGTRLSIL.

This chain connects TRBV19 to TRBJ2-2, with 9 nucleotides matching TRBD2. Germline V gene lookup returns CDR1 LNHDA and CDR2 SQIVND (reference sequence). There are 14 residues in the CDR3. The V segment lost 7 bases and the J segment 4 bases; nucleotides outside the gene matches: 4. CDR3 sequence: CASKRGASTGELFF. DNA of the CDR3: TGTGCCAGTAAGCGGGGGGCGAGCACCGGGGAGCTGTTTTTT.

The V and J genes are TRBV27 and TRBJ1-4; D is unresolved. Germline values: CDR1 MNHEY, CDR2 SMNVEV (reference sequence). V dropped 2 bases and J dropped 5 bases, with 9 bases sitting between them. The CDR3 totals 14 residues. The CDR3 protein is CASSLSGLNEKLFF. In DNA form, the CDR3 reads TGTGCCAGCAGTTTAAGTGGGCTGAATGAAAAACTGTTTTTT.

The chain carries TRBV3-1 (or the pseudogene TRBV3-2) and TRBJ2-7; 12 bases match TRBD2. The CDR3 covers 15 residues. Germline CDR1 is LGHDT and CDR2 is YNNKEL (reference sequence). Trimming cost V 1 base and J 5 bases; bases outside gene matches: 3. The CDR3 protein is CASSQAGLAGNEQYF. The CDR3 region has the DNA TGTGCCAGCAGCCAAGCAGGACTAGCGGGAAACGAGCAGTACTTC.

The J gene is TRBJ2-2, the V gene TRBV12-3 or TRBV12-4; D is undetermined. The CDR3 is 13 amino acids. V was shortened by 5 bases and J by 4 bases, with 8 bases between the two germline ends. Here the CDR3 DNA reads TGTGCCAGCAGTCGACAAGCCACCGGGGAGCTGTTTTTT. This translates into CASSRQATGELFF.

This chain connects TRBV5-6 to TRBJ1-2; D gene ambiguous. With 1 base removed from V and 4 bases from J, the gap between germline ends came to 20 bases. Per the germline V gene, CDR1 is SGHDT and CDR2 is YYEEEE. The CDR3 runs to 17 residues. The CDR3 DNA is TGTGCCAGCAGCTTGATTCCCTGGCGCGGGCGGGTCTATGGCTACACCTTC. Protein sequence: CASSLIPWRGRVYGYTF.

The rearrangement links TRBV6-1 to TRBJ1-5; D possibly corresponds to TRBD1 (5 bases). The CDR3 spans 15 residues. Germline loops: CDR1 MNHNS, CDR2 SASEGT. The V and J ends lost 2 bases and 7 bases respectively, with 15 bases between them. CDR3 loop: CASSEKMGHEQPQHF. The CDR3 nucleotides read TGTGCCAGCAGTGAAAAGATGGGGCACGAGCAGCCCCAGCATTTT.

The chain has TRBV6-5 and TRBJ1-6; tentatively, D is TRBD1 (5 bases). Germline lookup yields CDR1 MNHEY and CDR2 SVGAGI. Trimming left V 6 bases short and J 8 bases short, with 17 bases between. CDR3 length equals 15 residues. CDR3 bases: TGTGCCAGCAGCCCCGGGGCCCCGGGAGATTCACCCCTCCACTTT. It yields the protein CASSPGAPGDSPLHF.

The chain carries TRBV28 and TRBJ1-4; tentatively, D is TRBD1 (5 bases). CDR1 is MDHEN, CDR2 SYDVKM, per germline. Between the trimmed V and J ends, which lost 2 bases and 7 bases, there was a span of 8 bases. The CDR3 covers 13 residues. The CDR3: CASSLQGVEKLFF. CDR3 nucleotide sequence: TGTGCCAGCAGTTTACAGGGTGTTGAAAAACTGTTTTTT. The full variable domain, with the rest looked up from reference TRBV28 and TRBJ1-4, is DVKVTQSSRYLVKRTGEKVFLECVQDMDHENMFWYRQDPGLGLRLIYFSYDVKMKEKGDIPEGYSVSREKKERFSLILESASTNQTSMYLCASSLQGVEKLFFGSGTQLSVL.

The V gene is TRBV5-4, the J gene TRBJ2-7; TRBD1 matches 8 bases. Unmatched junction bases numbered 9, after V lost 4 bases and J lost 3 bases. There are 15 residues in the CDR3. CDR1 SGHNT and CDR2 YYREEE come from the germline V gene (reference sequence). The CDR3 here is CASSEGAGGIYEQYF. CDR3 bases: TGTGCCAGCAGCGAGGGGGCAGGGGGCATCTACGAGCAGTACTTC. Filled out from reference TRBV5-4 and TRBJ2-7, the complete variable domain reads ETGVTQSPTHLIKTRGQQVTLRCSSQSGHNTVSWYQQALGQGPQFIFQYYREEENGRGNFPPRFSGLQFPNYSSELNVNALELDDSALYLCASSEGAGGIYEQYFGPGTRLTVT.

This clone was seen once. Here the CDR3 reads CASVEGGTVTEAFF. As DNA, the CDR3 is TGTGCCAGCGTAGAAGGAGGGACAGTCACTGAAGCTTTCTTT. V gene TRBV6-5 combines with J gene TRBJ1-1; 7 bases match TRBD1. J gave up 4 bases and V 8 bases, and 10 bases lay outside the gene matches. The CDR3 spans 14 residues. Looked up from germline, CDR1 is MNHEY and CDR2 is SVGAGI.

This clone was counted only a few times. The chain is built from TRBV2 and TRBJ2-7, with a weak D call TRBD2 (6 bases). Germline lookup yields CDR1 SNHLY and CDR2 FYNNEI. Trimming shortened V by 0 bases and J by 2 bases, and 11 bases separated the two germline ends. This CDR3 spans 15 amino acids. DNA for the CDR3: TGTGCCAGCAGTGAAGCTGGTAGCGGAGCCTACGAGCAGTACTTC. This encodes CASSEAGSGAYEQYF. The full variable domain, in which reference TRBV2 and TRBJ2-7 provide the parts outside the CDR3, is EPEVTQTPSHQVTQMGQEVILRCVPISNHLYFYWYRQILGQKVEFLVSFYNNEISEKSEIFDDQFSVERPDGSNFTLKIRSTKLEDSAMYFCASSEAGSGAYEQYFGPGTRLTVT.

The rearrangement uses TRBV5-4 and TRBJ2-1; D is unresolved. Trimming pared 0 bases from V and 12 bases from J, leaving 13 bases between. Germline CDR1 SGHNT, CDR2 YYREEE (reference sequence). The length of the CDR3 is 13 residues. The CDR3 DNA reads TGTGCCAGCAGCTTGGACGCAGGCTCCCGGCAGTTCTTC. It specifies CASSLDAGSRQFF.

The chain uses TRBV5-4 and TRBJ1-1; 7 bases are a match to TRBD1. Germline CDR1 is SGHNT and CDR2 is YYREEE (reference sequence). This CDR3 region has 14 residues. V dropped 5 bases and J dropped 2; count of bases not matched to a gene: 6. The CDR3 region is CASSLQGRNTEAFF. As DNA, the CDR3 is TGTGCCAGCAGTCTACAGGGGAGAAACACTGAAGCTTTCTTT.

This clone was counted between two and nine times. The chain is built from TRBV5-4 and TRBJ1-1; TRBD1 is a possible D gene (6 bases). Trimming left V 0 bases short and J 10 bases short, with 7 bases between. Germline lookup yields CDR1 SGHNT and CDR2 YYREEE (reference sequence). The length of the CDR3 is 11 residues. The CDR3 loop is CASSLGQVAFF. In DNA form, the CDR3 reads TGTGCCAGCAGCTTGGGACAGGTAGCTTTCTTT.

The V gene is TRBV4-3, the J gene TRBJ2-2, with 7 bases matching TRBD1. The ends lost 0 bases at V and 5 bases at J; junction bases unmatched: 9. This CDR3 is 17 amino acids long. Germline CDR1 reads LGHNA; CDR2 reads YSLEER. Here the CDR3 reads CASSQEVRGPGTGELFF. CDR3 sequence (DNA): TGCGCCAGCAGCCAAGAAGTAAGGGGGCCGGGGACCGGGGAGCTGTTTTTT.

The rearrangement joins TRBV7-2 to TRBJ2-7; 7 nucleotides agree with TRBD1. The trim removed 2 bases at V and 2 bases at J, leaving 3 bases unmatched. Germline V lookup: CDR1 SGHTA, CDR2 FQGNSA. The CDR3 has 14 amino acids. This CDR3 is CASSLYGTAYEQYF. The DNA of the CDR3 is TGTGCCAGCAGCTTATATGGGACAGCCTACGAGCAGTACTTC.

The chain recombines TRBV6-1 with TRBJ2-3; 9 bases match TRBD2. This CDR3 comprises 18 residues. The germline gives CDR1 MNHNS, CDR2 SASEGT. The junction had 11 bases not matched to a gene; V was cut back by 4 bases and J by 0 bases. The CDR3 loop is CASSVKAGGGPSTDTQYF. CDR3 DNA sequence: TGTGCCAGCAGTGTTAAGGCGGGAGGGGGTCCTAGCACAGATACGCAGTATTTT.

The chain uses TRBV5-1 and TRBJ1-4; 7 bases align to TRBD1. V gave up 3 bases and J gave up 2 bases; unmatched junction bases: 4. CDR1 is SGHRS and CDR2 is YFSETQ in the germline V gene. This CDR3 spans 15 amino acids. CDR3 in DNA: TGCGCCAGCAGCTCCACAGGGGCGACTAATGAAAAACTGTTTTTT. This gives the protein CASSSTGATNEKLFF.